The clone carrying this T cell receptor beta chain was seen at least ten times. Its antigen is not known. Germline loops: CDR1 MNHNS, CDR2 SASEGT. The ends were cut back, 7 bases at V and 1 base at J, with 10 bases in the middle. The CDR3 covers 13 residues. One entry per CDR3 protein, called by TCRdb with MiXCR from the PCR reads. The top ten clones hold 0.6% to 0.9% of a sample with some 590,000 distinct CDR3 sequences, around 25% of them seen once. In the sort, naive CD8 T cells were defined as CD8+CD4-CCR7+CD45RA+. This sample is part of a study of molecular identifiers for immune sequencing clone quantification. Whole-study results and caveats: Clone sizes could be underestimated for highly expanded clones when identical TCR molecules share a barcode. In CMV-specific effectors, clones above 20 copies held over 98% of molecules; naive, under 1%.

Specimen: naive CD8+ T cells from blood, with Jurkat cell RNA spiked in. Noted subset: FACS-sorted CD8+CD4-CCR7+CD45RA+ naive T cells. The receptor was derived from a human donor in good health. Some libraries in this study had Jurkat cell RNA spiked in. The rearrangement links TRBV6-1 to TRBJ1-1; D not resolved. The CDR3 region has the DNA TGTGCCAGCACTTTCGGACCGAACACTGAAGCTTTCTTT. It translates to CASTFGPNTEAFF.